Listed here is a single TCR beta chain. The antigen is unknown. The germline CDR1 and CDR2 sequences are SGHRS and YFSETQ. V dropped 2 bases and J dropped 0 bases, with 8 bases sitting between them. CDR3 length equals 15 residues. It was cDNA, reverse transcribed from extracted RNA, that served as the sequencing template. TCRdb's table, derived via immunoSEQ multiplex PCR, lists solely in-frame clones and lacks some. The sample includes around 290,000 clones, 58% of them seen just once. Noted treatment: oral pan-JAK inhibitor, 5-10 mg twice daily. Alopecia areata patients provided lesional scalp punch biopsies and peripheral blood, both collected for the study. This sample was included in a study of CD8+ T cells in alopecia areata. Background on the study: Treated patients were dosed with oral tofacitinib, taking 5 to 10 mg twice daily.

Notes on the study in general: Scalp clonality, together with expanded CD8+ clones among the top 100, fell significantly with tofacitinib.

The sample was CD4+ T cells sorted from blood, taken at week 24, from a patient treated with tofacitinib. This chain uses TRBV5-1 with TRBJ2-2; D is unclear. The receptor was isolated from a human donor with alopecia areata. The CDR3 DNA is TGCGCCAGCAGCTTCGACGGTTCGAACACCGGGGAGCTGTTTTTT. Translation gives CASSFDGSNTGELFF.